This passage covers 7 T cell receptor beta chains from one sample sequenced in a study of CD39 and CD103 CD8 tumor-infiltrating T cells (dated 2018 in TCRdb). The library was built by means of the immunoSEQ multiplex PCR assay. TCRdb took over this immuneACCESS table, retaining in-frame rearrangements with V and J assigned. Such tables are incomplete; in checked studies, under half of the missing clones stem from an unresolved V gene, and the remainder is unexplained. This sample is represented by thousands of clones; 65% to 85% of them were singletons. The biggest ten clones account for roughly an eighth of the sample. The sample taken for sequencing was CD8+ T cells sorted from blood. Reading the label with the study, this specimen's cell subset or site is: total memory CD8 T cells (CD45RA-CCR7+/-) from blood or uninvolved lymph node. The source of these receptors is a human donor with head and neck squamous cell carcinoma.

The chain is built from TRBV30 and TRBJ2-3; TRBD1 matches at 11 bases. This CDR3 spans 16 amino acids. CDR1 is GTSNPN, CDR2 SVGIG, per germline (reference sequence). J lost 4 bases, V lost 0 bases, and 6 bases had no gene match. The CDR3 DNA is TGTGCCTGGAGTGTATCCCCGGGACAGGGGGCAGATACGCAGTATTTT. Its translation is CAWSVSPGQGADTQYF.

The chain employs TRBV2 and TRBJ1-5, with TRBD1 matching 8 bases. The CDR3 is made up of 14 amino acids. J gave up 2 bases and V 6 bases, and 3 bases lay outside the gene matches. The germline gives CDR1 SNHLY, CDR2 FYNNEI. The CDR3 coding sequence is TGTGCCAGCAGCCAGGGACAGGGCAATCAGCCCCAGCATTTT. It specifies CASSQGQGNQPQHF. Complete variable domain (other parts from reference TRBV2 and TRBJ1-5): EPEVTQTPSHQVTQMGQEVILRCVPISNHLYFYWYRQILGQKVEFLVSFYNNEISEKSEIFDDQFSVERPDGSNFTLKIRSTKLEDSAMYFCASSQGQGNQPQHFGDGTRLSIL.

This sequence joins TRBV6-1 and TRBJ1-2; D possibly corresponds to TRBD1 (6 bases). CDR1 and CDR2 (germline): MNHNS, SASEGT. Trimming removed 1 base at V and 2 bases at J, with 11 bases between. The CDR3 extends over 15 amino acids. The CDR3 is CASSEGSGDNYGYTF. The CDR3, as DNA: TGTGCCAGCAGTGAAGGTTCAGGGGACAACTATGGCTACACCTTC.

This clone was detected once. The J gene is TRBJ1-1, the V gene TRBV11-2, with 9 bases fitting TRBD1. This CDR3 has 17 amino acids. Germline CDR1 is SGHAT and CDR2 is FQNNGV. The V gene end was trimmed by 5 bases and the J gene end by 1 base; junction bases not matched to a gene: 11. CDR3 sequence reads: CASSHRSDRGGNTEAFF. The CDR3 bases are TGTGCCAGCAGCCACCGATCGGACAGGGGAGGGAACACTGAAGCTTTCTTT.

CDR3 bases: TGTGCCAGCAGCTCACTTTGGGAGCTGTTTTTT. This codes for CASSSLWELFF. The chain is built from TRBV7-9 and TRBJ2-2; D remains ambiguous. The CDR3 is 11 residues long. Trimming took off 4 bases at V and 9 bases at J, with 6 bases between the two ends. CDR1 is SEHNR and CDR2 is FQNEAQ in the germline V gene (reference sequence).

As concerns this clone: Other DNA sequences of this sample code for an identical CDR3. V and J are TRBV4-3 and TRBJ1-2; a weak D match, TRBD1 (5 bases). Germline CDR1 reads LGHNA; CDR2 reads YSLEER. The CDR3 loop spans 15 amino acids. Trimming stripped 1 base from V and 2 bases from J, with 11 bases between. The CDR3 sequence: CASSQAWGENYGYTF. For the CDR3, the DNA is TGCGCCAGCAGCCAAGCTTGGGGGGAAAACTATGGCTACACCTTC.

The chain recombines TRBV9 with TRBJ2-3; TRBD2 matches 9 bases. This CDR3 is 15 amino acids long. Germline lookup yields CDR1 SGDLS and CDR2 YYNGEE. The J segment lost 1 base and the V segment lost 0 bases, leaving 0 bases of the junction unmatched. CDR3 protein: CASSVASGGTDTQYF. In DNA, the CDR3 is TGTGCCAGCAGCGTAGCTAGCGGGGGCACAGATACGCAGTATTTT.